This TCR beta chain emerged from a study of blood T cell repertoires in COVID-19. In the study's own analysis: Amplification of reference gene primers was used by the study to estimate nucleated cell counts. TCRdb keeps only in-frame clones here, not all; method: immunoSEQ multiplex PCR. V and J calls and clone size come straight from that table; D and trimming were deduced from the DNA. The data contain 120,000 to 150,000 clones, roughly 80% of them seen just once; the ten biggest clones take up around 3.1%. V lost 1 base, J lost 4 bases, and 7 bases stayed unmatched. The CDR3 consists of 18 residues. Per germline, CDR1 SGHAT and CDR2 FQNNGV.

Sequencing was performed on peripheral blood. The chain links TRBV11-2 to TRBJ2-2; TRBD2 aligns across 12 bases. The receptor's source is a woman in her forties with active or convalescent COVID-19. CDR3 protein: CASSLVASGGAVTGELFF. The CDR3 DNA sequence: TGTGCCAGCAGCTTAGTCGCTAGCGGGGGGGCGGTCACCGGGGAGCTGTTTTTT.